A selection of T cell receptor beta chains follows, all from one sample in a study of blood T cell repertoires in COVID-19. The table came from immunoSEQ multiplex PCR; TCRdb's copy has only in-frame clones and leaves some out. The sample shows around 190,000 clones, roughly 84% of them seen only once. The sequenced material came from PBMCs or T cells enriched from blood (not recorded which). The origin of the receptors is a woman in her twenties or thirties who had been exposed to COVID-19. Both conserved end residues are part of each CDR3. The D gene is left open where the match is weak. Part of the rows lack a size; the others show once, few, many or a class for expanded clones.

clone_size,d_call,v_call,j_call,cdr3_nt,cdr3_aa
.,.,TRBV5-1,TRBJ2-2,TGCGCCAGCAGCCCGGGCCCCCAGGGAAACACCGGGGAGCTGTTTTTT,CASSPGPQGNTGELFF
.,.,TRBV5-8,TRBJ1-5,TGTGCCAGCAGCTTGGGTGGGGGGGGATTCCAGCCCCAGCATTTT,CASSLGGGGFQPQHF
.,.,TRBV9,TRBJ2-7,TGTGCCAGCAGCGGGGCAGGGCGGTCCTACGAGCAGTACTTC,CASSGAGRSYEQYF
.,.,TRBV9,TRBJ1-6,TGTGCCAGCAGCGTAGTCGGCTCCTATAATTCACCCCTCCACTTT,CASSVVGSYNSPLHF
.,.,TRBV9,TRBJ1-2,TGTGCCAGCAGCGCCGTCTATGGCTACACCTTC,CASSAVYGYTF
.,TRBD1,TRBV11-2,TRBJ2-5,TGTGCCAGCAGCACAAGGACAGGGGGCATAGAGACCCAGTACTTC,CASSTRTGGIETQYF
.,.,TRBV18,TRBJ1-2,TGTGCCAGCTCACCGACCCCGGGAGATGGCTACACCTTC,CASSPTPGDGYTF
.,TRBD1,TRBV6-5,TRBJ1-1,TGTGCCAGCAGTTTTGACAGGGACACTGAAGCTTTCTTT,CASSFDRDTEAFF
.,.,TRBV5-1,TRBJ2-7,TGCGCCAGCAGCTTGGACGGCGGGCAGTACTTC,CASSLDGGQYF
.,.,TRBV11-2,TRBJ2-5,TGTGCCAGCAGCTTAAGCAGGGAGACCCAGTACTTC,CASSLSRETQYF
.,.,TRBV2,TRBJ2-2,TGTGCCAGCAGTGGGTTTGCGACTAACACCGGGGAGCTGTTTTTT,CASSGFATNTGELFF
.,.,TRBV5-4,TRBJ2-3,TGTGCCAACTTTCGGCAGGGTCGGACAGATACGCAGTATTTT,CANFRQGRTDTQYF
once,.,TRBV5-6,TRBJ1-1,TGTGCCAGCAGCTTGCAGCGTGAAGCTTTCTTT,CASSLQREAFF
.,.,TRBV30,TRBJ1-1,TGTGCCTGGAAGGAGACAGCAGAAGCTTTCTTT,CAWKETAEAFF
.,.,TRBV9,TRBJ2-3,TGTGCCAGCAGCGTCCGGAGGGACCCAGATACGCAGTATTTT,CASSVRRDPDTQYF
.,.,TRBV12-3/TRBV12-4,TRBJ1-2,TGTGCCAGCAGTTTAATAAACTATGGCTACACCTTC,CASSLINYGYTF
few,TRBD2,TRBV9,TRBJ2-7,TGTGCCAGCAGCCCCTCGCTAGCGGGGGCCTCCTACGAGCAGTACTTC,CASSPSLAGASYEQYF
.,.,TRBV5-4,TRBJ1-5,TGTGCCAGCAGCTCACAGGGTGGGAATCAGCCCCAGCATTTT,CASSSQGGNQPQHF
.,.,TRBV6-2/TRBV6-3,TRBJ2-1,TGTGCCAGCAGTTACTCGGTCACTTTGAGCTCCTACAATGAGCAGTTCTTC,CASSYSVTLSSYNEQFF
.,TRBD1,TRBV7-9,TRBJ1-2,TGTGCCAGCAGACGGACAGGGGGCGACTATGGCTACACCTTC,CASRRTGGDYGYTF
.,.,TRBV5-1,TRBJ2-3,TGCGCCAGCAGCTTGGAGCGAGCCGTCACAGATACGCAGTATTTT,CASSLERAVTDTQYF
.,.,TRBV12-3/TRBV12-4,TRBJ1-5,TGTGCCAGCAGTTTTACTAATCAGCCCCAGCATTTT,CASSFTNQPQHF
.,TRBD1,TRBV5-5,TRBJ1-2,TGTGCCAGCAGAGGGGGGGACAGGGGGTCCCGTGGCTACACCTTC,CASRGGDRGSRGYTF
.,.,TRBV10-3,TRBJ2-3,TGTGCCAACAGGGACACAACCACAGATACGCAGTATTTT,CANRDTTTDTQYF
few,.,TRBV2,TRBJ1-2,TGTGCCAGCAGGGCGGCCTATGGCTACACCTTC,CASRAAYGYTF
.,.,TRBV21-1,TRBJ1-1,TGTGCCAGCAGCAAAGGTCAGGGAGGTATTAGGAACACTGAAGCTTTCTTT,CASSKGQGGIRNTEAFF
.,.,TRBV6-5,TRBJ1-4,TGTGCCAGCAGTCAAAGGGGTGCAACTAATGAAAAACTGTTTTTT,CASSQRGATNEKLFF
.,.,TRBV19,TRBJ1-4,TGTGCCAGTAGAACAGGGTTCGAAAAACTGTTTTTT,CASRTGFEKLFF
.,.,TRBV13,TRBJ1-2,TGTGCCAGCAGCCCCGGCAGGGGTAACTATGGCTACACCTTC,CASSPGRGNYGYTF